This entry is about one T cell receptor beta chain. What this receptor recognizes is not known. It has no much larger one-base neighbor in the sample; base qualities were not kept. CDR1 SGHTA and CDR2 FQGNSA are derived from the germline V gene. The CDR3 measures 14 amino acids from cysteine to phenylalanine. Only CDR3 DNA is held: 42 bases, read in frame from base 1. V is shortened by 5 bases, J by 7 bases, and the region joining them spans 15 bases. The data stem from a study of blood T cell repertoires in COVID-19 (TCRdb year 2020). Context from the whole study: Samples covering the acute and convalescent phases of COVID-19 were provided by collaborators in the United States, Italy and Spain. The repertoires were released in a freely available public database meant as a resource for research on the immune response to SARS-CoV-2. Where available, HLA class I and class II types were taken from metadata supplied by the sample provider and were not determined by assay-based typing. Subjects who had been exposed to COVID-19, were actively infected with it, or had recovered from it provided the deeply sampled blood TCRbeta repertoires that made up the dataset. Sample metadata almost always included a de-identified subject ID, COVID-19 status, age in years and sex. The samples were drawn from two sources: the first 160 participants of the ongoing ImmuneRACE study, and over 950 subjects contributed by 6 global collaborators. The prospective study material was composed of cDNA or gDNA derived from T cells, B-cell-depleted T cells, or PBMCs. Results the study describes overall, beyond this receptor: The amount of clinical and demographic metadata varied by source and participant and was provided uncurated.

TCRbeta CDR3 regions were amplified from genomic DNA by means of the immunoSEQ Assay, a bias-controlled multiplex PCR. In the paper's pipeline: Within the assay, amplification of reference gene primers was used to estimate how many nucleated cells each sample contained. To quantify the absolute abundance of each unique TCRbeta CDR3 rearrangement, sequence reads were collapsed and filtered. For each sample, productive Simpson clonality was calculated by taking the square root of Simpson's diversity index across productive rearrangements. TCRdb re-hosts the immuneACCESS table, in-frame sequences only. Its copies lack some clones; in the studies checked, an unresolved V gene accounts for under half of them, and the cause for the rest is not known. The V and J calls and clone size were taken over from that table, and D and trimming were inferred from the DNA. This sample gives approximately 250,000 clones in total; approximately 84% of them show up just once. The biggest ten clones account for about 15% of the sample.

Participants in the prospective study were enrolled through a virtual design, were aged about 18 to 90 years, and lived in 24 United States geographic areas. Cohort assignment in the prospective study relied on participant-reported clinical history from a screening survey and a study questionnaire. For ImmuneRACE Cohort 3, a participant was defined as recovered based on two consecutive negative NP/OP PCR tests, clearance by a healthcare professional, or resolution of symptoms. In the prospective study, whole blood, serum and a nasopharyngeal or oropharyngeal swab were collected from each participant by mobile phlebotomists. Additional blood draws and questionnaires over an approximately 2-month period could optionally be provided by prospective study participants. Before DNA extraction, prospective study blood samples were shipped either frozen or at room temperature.

Recombination linked TRBV7-2 to TRBJ1-5; the D segment could be TRBD1, given 5 matching bases. This TCR was sampled from a middle-aged man who had recovered from COVID-19. What was sequenced was PBMCs or T cells enriched from blood (not recorded which). CDR3 reads: CASSAGLLGQPQHF. At the DNA level, the sequence is TGTGCCAGCAGCGCGGGGCTCCTAGGACAGCCCCAGCATTTT.